These 8 T cell receptor beta chains came from one sample sequenced in a study of T-cell reconstitution after alpha-beta-depleted transplantation in children. Unique molecular identifiers were used in preparing the TCRbeta library. TCRdb passed the PCR reads through MiXCR, listing each CDR3 protein once. The table lists about 480,000 distinct CDR3 sequences, roughly an eighth of them singletons. The material was PBMCs from the stem cell graft donor, obtained from the stem cell graft. These TCRs come from a human donor who donated a stem cell graft to a child with combined immunodeficiency.

The rearrangement joins TRBV4-2 to TRBJ1-2; D possibly corresponds to TRBD1 (6 bases). Germline CDR1 is LGHNA and CDR2 is YNFKEQ. This CDR3 comprises 15 residues. V gave up 6 bases and J gave up 3 bases, with 17 bases separating them. DNA of the CDR3: TGTGCCAGCAGGTCAACAGGGTTCGCCGACTATGGCTACACCTTC. Translated, it gives CASRSTGFADYGYTF.

A few counts support this clonotype. The rearrangement uses TRBV2 and TRBJ1-2, with 7 bases aligning to TRBD1. The germline V gene encodes CDR1 SNHLY and CDR2 FYNNEI. V dropped 7 bases and J dropped 12; count of bases not matched to a gene: 11. This CDR3 is 12 amino acids long. CDR3 amino acids: CASTSGGRGNTF. The CDR3 DNA sequence: TGTGCCAGCACCTCAGGGGGACGGGGAAACACCTTC.

This clonotype was counted many times. This rearrangement joins TRBV4-3 to TRBJ1-1; D call uncertain. The ends were cut back, 5 bases at V and 4 bases at J, with 14 bases in the middle. The germline V gene has CDR1 LGHNA and CDR2 YSLEER. This CDR3 comprises 14 residues. CDR3 nucleotide sequence: TGCGCCAGCAGCATCCTAGGGCGTGGCACTGAAGCTTTCTTT. It encodes CASSILGRGTEAFF.

The sample holds a few counts of this clonotype. V and J are TRBV6-2 or TRBV6-3 and TRBJ2-1, with 8 bases aligning to TRBD2. The CDR3 has 12 amino acids. V gave up 6 bases and J gave up 7 bases; unmatched junction bases: 2. The V gene's germline CDR1 is MNHEY and CDR2 SVGEGT. The CDR3 is CASRVAGNEQFF. CDR3 bases: TGTGCCAGCAGAGTAGCGGGAAATGAGCAGTTCTTC.

This clonotype came up a few times. The chain recombines TRBV5-1 with TRBJ2-7; 7 nucleotides agree with TRBD1. This CDR3 is 16 amino acids long. The germline V gene has CDR1 SGHRS and CDR2 YFSETQ. The V segment lost 4 bases and the J segment 3 bases; nucleotides outside the gene matches: 13. The CDR3 here is CASSAETGEIYYEQYF. In DNA, the CDR3 is TGCGCCAGCAGCGCAGAAACAGGGGAGATATACTACGAGCAGTACTTC.

This clonotype came up many times. The rearrangement joins TRBV20-1 to TRBJ2-3, with 9 positions matching TRBD2. There are 16 residues in the CDR3. V gave up 0 bases and J gave up 4 bases; unmatched junction bases: 8. CDR1 and CDR2 (germline): DFQATT, SNEGSKA (reference sequence). This chain's CDR3 is CSAREPSGVLSDTQYF. The CDR3 region has the DNA TGCAGTGCTAGAGAGCCTAGCGGGGTTCTATCAGATACGCAGTATTTT.

The gene calls are TRBV5-1 and TRBJ2-1, with D perhaps matching TRBD2 (5 bases). V lost 2 bases and J 7 bases, leaving 10 bases between the germline ends. Germline V gene sequence: CDR1 SGHRS, CDR2 YFSETQ. The CDR3 extends over 13 amino acids. The CDR3 DNA sequence: TGCGCCAGCAGCTTCCGTCCGGGAAATGAGCAGTTCTTC. Encoded protein: CASSFRPGNEQFF.

In this sample, this clonotype turned up a few times. The chain carries TRBV7-9 and TRBJ2-7; possibly TRBD2 for D (6 bases). V was cut by 0 bases and J by 3 bases, with 12 bases left in between. Germline CDR1 reads SEHNR; CDR2 reads FQNEAQ (reference sequence). This CDR3 has 15 amino acids. The CDR3 sequence is CASSLAQTSFYEQYF. The CDR3 DNA sequence: TGTGCCAGCAGCTTAGCCCAGACTAGTTTCTACGAGCAGTACTTC.